These 25 T cell receptor beta chains share one sample of origin, sequenced in a study of early T cells in non-severe SARS-CoV-2 infection. TCRdb called the 5' RACE reads again in MiXCR, with one record for every CDR3 protein. The sample comprises 70,000 to 95,000 distinct CDR3 sequences, approximately 14% of which are singletons, and less than 0.6% rests with the top ten. Material: whole blood. The source of these receptors is an adult who was a healthcare worker with PCR-confirmed SARS-CoV-2 infection or an uninfected control (not recorded which).

J is TRBJ2-2 and V is TRBV6-1, with D unclear. The ends were cut back, 8 bases at V and 6 bases at J, with 10 bases in the middle. Germline CDR1 MNHNS, CDR2 SASEGT. This CDR3 is built from 12 residues. CDR3 in DNA: TGTGCCAGCGCCCTGCGGCCCGGGGAGCTGTTTTTT. Protein sequence: CASALRPGELFF.

In this sample, this clonotype turned up a few times. V usage is TRBV5-1 and J usage is TRBJ2-3; 7 bases align to TRBD1. The germline V gene encodes CDR1 SGHRS and CDR2 YFSETQ. The CDR3 runs 16 residues. V shed 4 bases, J shed 2 bases, and the junction held 10 bases outside the gene matches. The CDR3: CASSPAVQGDTDTQYF. CDR3 in DNA: TGCGCCAGCAGCCCGGCGGTCCAGGGGGACACAGATACGCAGTATTTT.

The gene calls are TRBV12-3 or TRBV12-4 and TRBJ2-1; 8 bases line up with TRBD2. The J segment lost 2 bases and the V segment lost 5 bases, leaving 8 bases of the junction unmatched. This CDR3 contains 16 residues. The CDR3 sequence: CASSIPPAGAYNEQFF. The CDR3 bases are TGTGCCAGCAGTATACCTCCAGCGGGGGCCTACAATGAGCAGTTCTTC.

The V call is TRBV11-2, the J call TRBJ1-1; perhaps TRBD1 as D (6 bases). CDR3 length: 15 residues. Trimming took 0 bases from V and 4 from J, leaving 12 bases between them. CDR1 is SGHAT, CDR2 FQNNGV, per germline. CDR3 amino acids: CASSLDSGARTEAFF. Here the CDR3 DNA reads TGTGCCAGCAGCTTAGATTCAGGGGCTCGCACTGAAGCTTTCTTT.

This clonotype was detected ten times or more. J is TRBJ2-7 and V is TRBV6-1; D is possibly TRBD1 (5 bases). The CDR3 has 12 amino acids. Germline CDR1 MNHNS, CDR2 SASEGT. Trimming cost V 1 base and J 6 bases, with 7 bases left between them. The CDR3: CASSEGGREQYV. DNA for the CDR3: TGTGCCAGCAGTGAAGGGGGCCGCGAGCAGTACGTC.

This chain joins TRBV3-1 and TRBJ1-2; no reliable D call. Trimming stripped 1 base from V and 7 bases from J, with 16 bases between. The CDR3 has 15 amino acids. CDR1 is LGHDT, CDR2 YNNKEL, per germline (reference sequence). The CDR3 spells CASSQGGSGLSGYTF. Here the CDR3 DNA reads TGTGCCAGCAGCCAAGGCGGTAGCGGTCTGAGTGGCTACACCTTC.

This clonotype was counted between two and nine times. This chain uses TRBV20-1 with TRBJ1-1, with D possibly being TRBD1 (6 bases). The CDR3 extends over 13 amino acids. Germline V gene lookup returns CDR1 DFQATT and CDR2 SNEGSKA (reference sequence). CDR3 loop: CRTSSGGATEAFF. The CDR3 nucleotides read TGCCGGACCTCTAGCGGGGGGGCCACTGAAGCTTTCTTT.

V gene TRBV27 combines with J gene TRBJ1-6; D uncertain. Per germline, CDR1 MNHEY and CDR2 SMNVEV (reference sequence). The CDR3 sequence is 15 residues long. V was clipped by 6 bases and J by 4 bases, with 13 bases between them. The CDR3 nucleotides are TGTGCCAGCAGCCCAGTTATGAGATATAATTCACCCCTCCACTTT. Encoded protein: CASSPVMRYNSPLHF.

This clonotype has a handful of counts. The chain links TRBV29-1 to TRBJ2-3, with 9 bases lining up with TRBD1. V lost 0 bases to trimming and J lost 2 bases; unmatched junction nucleotides: 3. CDR3 size: 15 residues. Looked up from germline, CDR1 is SQVTM and CDR2 is ANQGSEA. The CDR3 loop reads CSVEEGTGHTDTQYF. In nucleotides, the CDR3 is TGCAGCGTTGAAGAGGGGACAGGGCACACAGATACGCAGTATTTT.

In its sample, this clonotype was seen many times. The chain couples TRBV20-1 to TRBJ2-1; TRBD2 matches at 8 bases. This CDR3 has 16 residues. V gave up 1 base and J gave up 8 bases; unmatched junction bases: 13. From germline, CDR1 is DFQATT and CDR2 SNEGSKA (reference sequence). The CDR3, as DNA: TGCAGTGCTAGAGCCAGAAGCGGGACTAGTATATATGAGCAGTTCTTC. It encodes CSARARSGTSIYEQFF.

This clonotype was counted a few times. V is TRBV19 and J is TRBJ2-4; either TRBD1 or TRBD2 may fit D (5 bases each). The V gene lost 7 bases and the J gene lost 6 bases, with 25 bases spanning the gap. CDR3 length equals 17 residues. In germline, CDR1 is LNHDA, CDR2 SQIVND (reference sequence). In DNA form, the CDR3 reads TGTGCCAGTACCTCTACCGTTGTGGGACCCGAGGGAAACATTCAGTACTTC. This codes for CASTSTVVGPEGNIQYF.

The V call is TRBV6-6, the J call TRBJ2-7; 7 bases are a match to TRBD1. J was trimmed by 2 bases and V by 4 bases; bases with no gene match: 8. Germline values: CDR1 MNHNY, CDR2 SVGAGI (reference sequence). This CDR3 comprises 15 residues. The CDR3 DNA reads as TGTGCCAGCAGTTCGAAGACAGGGCGCCCCTACGAGCAGTACGTC. It codes for CASSSKTGRPYEQYV.

The chain recombines TRBV24-1 with TRBJ1-2; D gene uncertain. The CDR3 length is 13 residues. Germline V gene data show CDR1 as KGHDR and CDR2 as SFDVKD. V lost 0 bases and J lost 2, with 3 bases in between. DNA for the CDR3: TGTGCCACCAGTGATTTGTCCAACTATGGCTACACCTTC. Translating it yields CATSDLSNYGYTF.

This clonotype has just a few counts. The chain has TRBV7-9 and TRBJ2-5; 10 bases are a match to TRBD1. The CDR3 extends over 21 amino acids. After removal of 1 base from V and 2 bases from J, the junction contained 19 bases not matched to a gene. CDR1 is SEHNR, CDR2 FQNEAQ, per germline (reference sequence). Here the CDR3 DNA reads TGTGCCAGCAGCTTAGGCCCGGGACAGGGGAAGGTGTCCTACTCACAAGAGACCCAGTACTTC. Its protein is CASSLGPGQGKVSYSQETQYF.

This sequence joins TRBV7-9 and TRBJ1-4; 7 bases are shared with TRBD1. Germline V gene sequence: CDR1 SEHNR, CDR2 FQNEAQ (reference sequence). This CDR3 has 18 residues. The junction had 16 bases not matched to a gene; V was cut back by 1 base and J by 8 bases. The CDR3 loop reads CASSLEPGTDERREKLFF. CDR3 sequence (DNA): TGTGCCAGCAGCTTAGAGCCCGGGACAGACGAACGCAGAGAAAAACTGTTTTTT.

CDR3 in DNA: TGTGCCAGCGCGCAGCAAGGTAGCGGGGTGGGCGAGCAGTACGTC. It specifies CASAQQGSGVGEQYV. V is TRBV6-1 and J is TRBJ2-7; 8 bases map to TRBD2. CDR3 length: 15 residues. The V gene end was trimmed by 8 bases and the J gene end by 6 bases; junction bases not matched to a gene: 15. CDR1 and CDR2 (germline): MNHNS, SASEGT.

A few counts support this clonotype. The rearrangement joins TRBV11-1 to TRBJ2-1; tentative D call: TRBD2 (6 bases). The germline V gene encodes CDR1 SGHAT and CDR2 FQDESV (reference sequence). Trimming cost V 2 bases and J 4 bases, with 12 bases left between them. This CDR3 has 15 residues. The CDR3, as DNA: TGTGCCAGCAGCTTAACCGGGACTGTATACAATGAGCAGTTCTTC. This encodes CASSLTGTVYNEQFF.

This clonotype was picked up a small number of times. The chain recombines TRBV15 with TRBJ1-3, with D maybe TRBD1 (5 bases). Per germline, CDR1 LNHNV and CDR2 YYDKDF (reference sequence). Trimming removed 1 base from V and 4 bases from J, with 8 bases in between. The CDR3 spans 14 residues. CDR3: CATSRVGDGNTIYF. CDR3 sequence (DNA): TGTGCCACCAGCAGAGTCGGGGACGGAAACACCATATATTTT.

The V gene is TRBV12-3 or TRBV12-4, the J gene TRBJ1-1; D uncertain. Between the trimmed V and J ends, which lost 3 bases and 0 bases, there was a span of 8 bases. There are 14 residues in the CDR3. The DNA for the CDR3 is TGTGCCAGCAGTTTCATTCAGATGAACACTGAAGCTTTCTTT. Translated, it gives CASSFIQMNTEAFF.

The chain has TRBV2 and TRBJ2-7; possibly TRBD1 for D (5 bases). The CDR3 covers 12 residues. With 4 bases removed from V and 3 bases from J, the gap between germline ends came to 7 bases. Germline V lookup: CDR1 SNHLY, CDR2 FYNNEI. In nucleotides, the CDR3 is TGTGCCAGCAGTGGAGACAGCTACGAGCAGTACGTC. As protein: CASSGDSYEQYV.

This clonotype showed up just a few times. The chain joins TRBV6-2 or TRBV6-3 to TRBJ2-2; D is unclear. Deletions cut 3 bases from V and 4 bases from J, with 6 bases between. Germline CDR1 and CDR2: MNHEY and SVGEGT. CDR3 length equals 13 residues. The CDR3 DNA reads TGTGCCAGCAGTTATGAGTCCACCGGGGAGCTGTTTTTT. It translates to CASSYESTGELFF.

This clonotype was seen a few times. This rearrangement joins TRBV21-1 to TRBJ1-6; no DNA check was done on the table's D call, TRBD1. TRBV21-1 has pseudogene status. The length of the CDR3 is 19 residues. CDR3 DNA sequence: TGTGCCAGCAGCAAAAACAGGGGACGTCAGAGCTCCTATAATTCACCCCTCCACTTT. It is translated as CASSKNRGRQSSYNSPLHF.

This clonotype was recorded a few times. The J gene is TRBJ1-6, the V gene TRBV7-3; perhaps TRBD1 as D (5 bases). Germline loops: CDR1 SGHTA, CDR2 FQGTGA. V lost 5 bases to trimming and J lost 7 bases, with 18 bases between them. The CDR3 runs to 16 residues. The chain's CDR3 is CASSLQAGGLNSPLHF. The CDR3 DNA reads TGTGCCAGCAGCCTCCAGGCGGGGGGATTGAATTCACCCCTCCACTTT.

This clonotype was observed a handful of times. The V gene is TRBV20-1, the J gene TRBJ2-5, with TRBD2 matching over 7 bases. The J segment lost 2 bases and the V segment lost 3 bases, leaving 3 bases of the junction unmatched. Germline V CDR1 and CDR2: DFQATT, SNEGSKA (reference sequence). There are 13 residues in the CDR3. This chain's CDR3 is CSASLRGQETQYF. The CDR3 DNA reads TGCAGTGCTAGCTTGCGGGGGCAAGAGACCCAGTACTTC.

The chain employs TRBV5-6 and TRBJ2-2, with TRBD2 as a possible D gene (5 bases). The CDR3 length is 14 residues. V gave up 6 bases and J gave up 6 bases, with 15 bases separating them. Looked up from germline, CDR1 is SGHDT and CDR2 is YYEEEE. The CDR3 DNA sequence: TGTGCCAGCAACCCCCGGAGGAGACCCGGGGAGCTGTTTTTT. Residues: CASNPRRRPGELFF.